This passage covers 17 T cell receptor beta chains from one sample sequenced in a study of T cell responses to AZD1222 COVID-19 vaccine. Assay: immunoSEQ multiplex PCR; the TCRdb copy retains only in-frame clones and omits some. Of roughly 49,000 clones in the sample, roughly 87% were seen once. The source was peripheral blood, collected 28 days after the second AZD1222 dose. These TCRs come from an adult who received the AZD1222 COVID-19 vaccine.

The chain couples TRBV30 to TRBJ1-3; possibly TRBD1 for D (6 bases). Between the trimmed V and J ends, which lost 2 bases and 0 bases, there was a span of 11 bases. Germline assignment: CDR1 GTSNPN and CDR2 SVGIG (reference sequence). The CDR3 totals 15 residues. CDR3 coding DNA: TGTGCCTGGAGTCTAAGGGGGAACTCTGGAAACACCATATATTTT. It yields the protein CAWSLRGNSGNTIYF.

The rearrangement links TRBV6-6 to TRBJ2-3; the D gene is possibly TRBD2 (6 bases). CDR1 is MNHNY, CDR2 SVGAGI, per germline (reference sequence). Trimming took off 5 bases at V and 4 bases at J, with 10 bases between the two ends. The length of the CDR3 is 13 residues. CDR3 region: CASSMWEADTQYF. The CDR3 bases are TGTGCCAGCAGTATGTGGGAGGCAGATACGCAGTATTTT.

V usage is TRBV5-6 and J usage is TRBJ1-1, with D possibly matching TRBD1 (6 bases). Germline V lookup: CDR1 SGHDT, CDR2 YYEEEE. Trimming stripped 4 bases from V and 7 bases from J, with 23 bases between. CDR3 length: 16 amino acids. Written as DNA, the CDR3 is TGTGCCAGCAGCCGATTGTATGGGGGGCCCGCGATTGAAGCTTTCTTT. Protein sequence: CASSRLYGGPAIEAFF.

This rearrangement joins TRBV19 to TRBJ2-7; TRBD2 matches 9 bases. The length of the CDR3 is 15 residues. Per the germline V gene, CDR1 is LNHDA and CDR2 is SQIVND (reference sequence). V was pared by 4 bases and J by 3 bases, with 7 bases of the junction left unmatched. In DNA form, the CDR3 reads TGTGCCAGTAGTACCCGGCGAGCGGGAGGCTACGAGCAGTACTTC. It yields the protein CASSTRRAGGYEQYF.

With respect to this clone: One junction end does not reproduce the germline sequence, and a read error may be involved. The rearrangement links TRBV7-8 to TRBJ1-4, with a tentative D call TRBD1 (5 bases). The CDR3 runs 14 residues. Germline V lookup: CDR1 SGHVS, CDR2 FQNEAQ. The CDR3, as DNA: TGTGCCAGCAGCTTGGGGCGGTTTAATGAAAGACTGTTTTTT. Translation: CASSLGRFNERLFF. Based on the CDR3 plus reference TRBV7-8 and TRBJ1-4, the full variable domain is GAGVSQSPRYKVAKRGQDVALRCDPISGHVSLFWYQQALGQGPEFLTYFQNEAQLDKSGLPSDRFFAERPEGSVSTLKIQRTQQEDSAVYLCASSLGRFNERLFFGSGTQLSVL.

The chain recombines TRBV10-3 with TRBJ2-1; TRBD1 might be the D (5 bases). This CDR3 comprises 13 residues. V dropped 10 bases and J dropped 5 bases, with 15 bases sitting between them. CDR1 and CDR2 from the germline V gene are ENHRY and SYGVKD. The CDR3 sequence is CASRLGEHNEQFF. In nucleotides, the CDR3 is TGTGCCAGCAGGTTAGGGGAACACAATGAGCAGTTCTTC.

The chain links TRBV5-1 to TRBJ2-1; 8 bases fit TRBD2. The CDR3 sequence is 16 residues long. V shed 4 bases, J shed 4 bases, and the junction held 10 bases outside the gene matches. Germline V gene data show CDR1 as SGHRS and CDR2 as YFSETQ. The CDR3 spells CASSPDGTRAYNEQFF. Written as DNA, the CDR3 is TGCGCCAGCAGCCCGGACGGGACTAGAGCTTACAATGAGCAGTTCTTC. The full variable domain, with the rest looked up from reference TRBV5-1 and TRBJ2-1, is KAGVTQTPRYLIKTRGQQVTLSCSPISGHRSVSWYQQTPGQGLQFLFEYFSETQRNKGNFPGRFSGRQFSNSRSEMNVSTLELGDSALYLCASSPDGTRAYNEQFFGPGTRLTVL.

This clone was observed a single time. The chain carries TRBV27 and TRBJ2-1, with 7 bases lining up with TRBD1. The V and J ends lost 6 bases and 6 bases, in that order; junction bases with no gene match: 8. There are 14 residues in the CDR3. CDR1 is MNHEY, CDR2 SMNVEV, per germline (reference sequence). The CDR3 loop is CASRPGQPSNEQFF. The CDR3 DNA reads TGTGCCAGCAGGCCGGGACAGCCCTCCAATGAGCAGTTCTTC.

The rearrangement uses TRBV28 and TRBJ2-2; D call uncertain. V was shortened by 6 bases and J by 0 bases, with 8 bases between the two germline ends. This CDR3 is 14 amino acids long. Germline assignment: CDR1 MDHEN and CDR2 SYDVKM. The CDR3 nucleotides are TGTGCCAGCAGGGGCCCTTCGAACACCGGGGAGCTGTTTTTT. Amino acids: CASRGPSNTGELFF.

The chain employs TRBV12-5 and TRBJ2-7; D possibly uses TRBD1 or TRBD2 (7 bases each). The CDR3 spans 16 residues. Germline V lookup: CDR1 LGHNT, CDR2 FRNRAP. V was clipped by 2 bases and J by 5 bases, with 19 bases between them. This chain's CDR3 is CASGLFRGGGVDEQYF. The CDR3, as DNA: TGTGCTAGTGGTTTGTTCCGGGGAGGGGGCGTAGACGAGCAGTACTTC.

The gene calls are TRBV19 and TRBJ1-1; TRBD1 is a possible D gene (6 bases). V lost 3 bases to trimming and J lost 1 base, with 9 bases between them. The CDR3 contains 14 residues. Germline CDR1 LNHDA, CDR2 SQIVND (reference sequence). This CDR3 reads CASSMNRANTEAFF. DNA for the CDR3: TGTGCCAGTAGTATGAACAGGGCGAACACTGAAGCTTTCTTT.

In nucleotides, the CDR3 is TGTGCCTGGAGTGCCCAGGGGGGGACTGAAGCTTTCTTT. Its protein is CAWSAQGGTEAFF. The chain links TRBV30 to TRBJ1-1; TRBD1 matches at 7 bases. The CDR3 loop spans 13 amino acids. The trim removed 1 base at V and 5 bases at J, leaving 4 bases unmatched. The germline gives CDR1 GTSNPN, CDR2 SVGIG (reference sequence). Full variable domain (missing parts from reference TRBV30 and TRBJ1-1): SQTIHQWPATLVQPVGSPLSLECTVEGTSNPNLYWYRQAAGRGLQLLFYSVGIGQISSEVPQNLSASRPQDRQFILSSKKLLLSDSGFYLCAWSAQGGTEAFFGQGTRLTVV.

The chain joins TRBV28 to TRBJ2-7; D unresolved. The CDR3 has 14 amino acids. Germline V lookup: CDR1 MDHEN, CDR2 SYDVKM. The V gene lost 5 bases and the J gene lost 3 bases, with 14 bases spanning the gap. CDR3 coding DNA: TGTGCCAGCAGTCCCGGCGTTGCGCTCTACGAGCAGTACTTC. Residues: CASSPGVALYEQYF.

The chain employs TRBV29-1 and TRBJ1-1; perhaps TRBD1 as D (5 bases). V gave up 7 bases and J gave up 1 base, with 16 bases separating them. This CDR3 has 14 amino acids. Germline assignment: CDR1 SQVTM and CDR2 ANQGSEA. The CDR3 DNA reads TGCAGCGCCAGAATCGCTGGGGGGAACACTGAAGCTTTCTTT. As protein: CSARIAGGNTEAFF.

The chain carries TRBV28 and TRBJ1-2; the D gene is possibly TRBD1 (5 bases). V lost 6 bases, J lost 2 bases, and 10 bases lay in between. CDR3 length: 13 amino acids. Germline V gene lookup returns CDR1 MDHEN and CDR2 SYDVKM. CDR3 DNA sequence: TGTGCCAGCAGCACGGGGGGGAACTATGGCTACACCTTC. This codes for CASSTGGNYGYTF.

The chain has TRBV7-8 and TRBJ2-7; D could derive from TRBD1 or TRBD2 (6 bases each). Trimming removed 5 bases from V and 2 bases from J, with 22 bases in between. Germline V gene data show CDR1 as SGHVS and CDR2 as FQNEAQ. CDR3 size: 17 residues. CDR3 protein: CASSPGGLGALPYEQYF. The CDR3 region has the DNA TGTGCCAGCAGCCCAGGAGGGCTGGGGGCGCTCCCCTACGAGCAGTACTTC. Based on the CDR3 plus reference TRBV7-8 and TRBJ2-7, the full variable domain is GAGVSQSPRYKVAKRGQDVALRCDPISGHVSLFWYQQALGQGPEFLTYFQNEAQLDKSGLPSDRFFAERPEGSVSTLKIQRTQQEDSAVYLCASSPGGLGALPYEQYFGPGTRLTVT.

V and J are TRBV2 and TRBJ2-7; 12 bases map to TRBD2. The CDR3 covers 15 residues. CDR1 SNHLY and CDR2 FYNNEI come from the germline V gene. The J segment lost 0 bases and the V segment lost 7 bases, leaving 4 bases of the junction unmatched. CDR3 nucleotides: TGTGCCAGCAACGGACTAGCGGGAAGCTCCTACGAGCAGTACTTC. Its translation: CASNGLAGSSYEQYF.